Sequencing of this T cell receptor (beta chain) was carried out in a study of Graves' ophthalmopathy and Graves' hyperthyroidism. Study-wide findings and caveats: Sensitivity reached around 67% and specificity about 73% when the model predicted ophthalmopathy progression.

This clonotype was counted at least ten times. What it binds is unknown. CDR1 is MDHEN, CDR2 SYDVKM, per germline. The CDR3 is made up of 13 amino acids. V lost 4 bases, J lost 3 bases, and 3 bases stayed unmatched. The sequenced template was RNA, covering the TCR beta CDR3 region. The library came from an HTBI-primed first-round RT-PCR and a second-round multiplex PCR. TCRdb processed the multiplex PCR reads anew with MiXCR; each CDR3 protein has one entry. The sample holds around 400,000 distinct CDR3 sequences, 15% to 20% seen once. Source material: peripheral blood. V and J are TRBV28 and TRBJ2-7; the match to TRBD1 covers 7 bases. This sequence originates from a woman between 18 and 29 years old with Graves' ophthalmopathy. CDR3 coding DNA: TGTGCCAGCAGTTGGGGACAGATCTACGAGCAGTACTTC. This encodes CASSWGQIYEQYF.